This T cell receptor (beta chain) comes out of a study of blood T cell repertoires in COVID-19. The CDR3 has 13 amino acids. The germline V and J ends were trimmed by 6 bases and 5 bases, with 13 bases remaining between them. Germline assignment: CDR1 LNHDA and CDR2 SQIVND (reference sequence). Generated by immunoSEQ multiplex PCR, the TCRdb table keeps only in-frame clones and is missing some. The sample consists of more than 65,000 clones, about four fifths of them appearing once. The chain carries TRBV19 and TRBJ1-1; TRBD1 is a possible D gene (5 bases). The specimen sequenced was peripheral blood. This TCR was sampled from an elderly woman with active or convalescent COVID-19. In DNA, the CDR3 is TGTGCCAGTAGCCGAGACAGTTTTACTGAAGCTTTCTTT. Residues: CASSRDSFTEAFF.